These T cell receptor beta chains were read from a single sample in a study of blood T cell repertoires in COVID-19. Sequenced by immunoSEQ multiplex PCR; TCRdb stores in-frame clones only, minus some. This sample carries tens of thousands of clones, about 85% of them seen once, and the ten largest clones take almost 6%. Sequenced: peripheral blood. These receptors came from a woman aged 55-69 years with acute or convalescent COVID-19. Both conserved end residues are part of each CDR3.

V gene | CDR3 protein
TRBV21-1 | CASSPQGQGGYEQYF
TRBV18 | CASSRSLTEAGNTIYF
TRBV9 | CASSVDGSDSGNTIYF
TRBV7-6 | CASSPASGQMNSGELFF
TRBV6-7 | CASRLGHPYEQYF
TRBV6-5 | CASSYSSPQGSEAFF
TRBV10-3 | CAISQGRWETEAFF
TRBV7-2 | CASSWGRIQETQYF
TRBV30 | CAWSGVRTSGRRTDTQYF
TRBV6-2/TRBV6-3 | CASSYPSYGYTF
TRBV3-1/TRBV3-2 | CASSPTRRIWGEQFF
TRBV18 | CASSQRSGDYNEQFF
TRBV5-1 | CASSLAPGVNEKLFF
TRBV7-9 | CASSSLTGVVPEKLFF
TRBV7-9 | CASRDKTGPATEAFF
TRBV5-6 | CASRDTVTNYGYTF
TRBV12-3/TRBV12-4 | CASSLTSETQYF
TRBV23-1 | CASSYRGGELFF
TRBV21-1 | CAAGFSTYEQYF
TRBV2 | CASNIGGANVLTF
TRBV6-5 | CASSSGGGYQPQHF
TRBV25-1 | CASSRDSHYGYTF
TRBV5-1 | CASSLMGTPIGETQYF
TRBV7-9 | CASSFRDRGYNEQFF
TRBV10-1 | CASSEHRGTQAFF
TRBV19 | CASSIGTESTYEQYF
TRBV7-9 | CASSPLSPRNSVF
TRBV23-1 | CASSQSTREGGNTIYF
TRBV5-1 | CASSSPGQGGAGELFF
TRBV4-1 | CASSQDPSGGPAKLFF
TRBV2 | CASSEVSRGTQYF
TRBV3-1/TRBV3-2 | CASSQDRLAGGPSDTQYF
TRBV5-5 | CASSLVPLTATNYGYTF
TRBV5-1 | CASSLAGTGDSNSPLHF
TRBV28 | CASRSGTAYGYTF
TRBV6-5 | CASSYSPDILQETQYF